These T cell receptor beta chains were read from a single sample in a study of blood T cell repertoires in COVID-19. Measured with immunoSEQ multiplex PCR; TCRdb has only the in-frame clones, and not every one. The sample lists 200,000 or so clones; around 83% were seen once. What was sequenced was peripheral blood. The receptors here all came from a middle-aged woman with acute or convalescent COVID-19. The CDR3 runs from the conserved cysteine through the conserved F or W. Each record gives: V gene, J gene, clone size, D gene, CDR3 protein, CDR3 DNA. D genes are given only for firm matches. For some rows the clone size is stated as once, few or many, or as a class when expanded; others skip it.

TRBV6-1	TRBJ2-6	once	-	CASSESQGSGANVLTF	TGTGCCAGCAGTGAATCACAGGGTTCTGGGGCCAACGTCCTGACTTTC
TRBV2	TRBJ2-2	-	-	CASSEDGAGELFF	TGTGCCAGCAGTGAAGACGGGGCCGGGGAGCTGTTTTTT
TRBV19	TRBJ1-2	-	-	CASSSERGLGYTF	TGTGCCAGTAGTAGCGAACGAGGTCTTGGCTACACCTTC
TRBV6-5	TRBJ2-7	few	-	CASSSQDSYEQYF	TGTGCCAGCAGTTCCCAGGACAGCTACGAGCAGTACTTC
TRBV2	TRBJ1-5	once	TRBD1	CASSDQGARSNQPQHF	TGTGCCAGCAGTGATCAGGGGGCGCGGAGCAATCAGCCCCAGCATTTT
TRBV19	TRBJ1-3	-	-	CASSPYVGGGNTIYF	TGTGCCAGTAGTCCGTACGTCGGAGGTGGAAACACCATATATTTT
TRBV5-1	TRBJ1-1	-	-	CASSLAGTSEAFF	TGCGCCAGCAGCTTGGCCGGGACATCTGAAGCTTTCTTT
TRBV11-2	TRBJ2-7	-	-	CASSSVSEGYEQYF	TGTGCCAGCAGCAGCGTCTCGGAGGGCTACGAGCAGTACTTC
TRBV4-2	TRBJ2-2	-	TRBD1	CASSQERQGATGELFF	TGTGCCAGCAGCCAAGAGAGGCAGGGGGCTACCGGGGAGCTGTTTTTT
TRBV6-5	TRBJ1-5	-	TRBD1	CASGVSGGEQPQHF	TGTGCCAGCGGAGTCTCAGGGGGCGAACAGCCCCAGCATTTT
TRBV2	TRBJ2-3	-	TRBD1	CASTSGGQVNVLDRTVADTQYF	TGTGCCAGCACTTCAGGGGGACAGGTCAACGTTCTTGACCGAACAGTAGCAGATACGCAGTATTTT
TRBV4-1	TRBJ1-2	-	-	CASSPNPGQPYGYTF	TGCGCCAGCAGCCCCAACCCCGGACAGCCCTATGGCTACACCTTC
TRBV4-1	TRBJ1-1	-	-	CASSPATGVNTEAFF	TGCGCCAGCAGCCCCGCGACAGGAGTGAACACTGAAGCTTTCTTT
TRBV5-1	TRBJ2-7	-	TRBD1	CASSLGTGLYEQYF	TGCGCCAGCAGCTTGGGGACAGGGCTCTACGAGCAGTACTTC
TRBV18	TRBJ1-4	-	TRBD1	CASSSRTGTNEKLFF	TGTGCCAGCTCATCCCGGACAGGGACAAATGAAAAACTGTTTTTT
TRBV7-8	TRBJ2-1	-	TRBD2	CASSLARGGYNEQFF	TGTGCCAGCAGCTTAGCCCGGGGGGGCTACAATGAGCAGTTCTTC
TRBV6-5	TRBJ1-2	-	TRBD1	CASSLQGGGYTF	TGTGCCAGCAGTTTACAGGGGGGCGGCTACACCTTC
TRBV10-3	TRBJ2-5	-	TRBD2	CAIAGTSGSRETQYF	TGTGCCATTGCCGGGACTAGCGGGAGTAGGGAGACCCAGTACTTC
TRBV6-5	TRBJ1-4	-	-	CASSRRGATNEKLFF	TGTGCCAGCAGTCGCAGGGGAGCAACTAATGAAAAACTGTTTTTT
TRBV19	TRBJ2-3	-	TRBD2	CASSIEVSGGPHFHTQYF	TGTGCCAGTAGTATAGAAGTTAGCGGGGGGCCCCATTTCCATACGCAGTATTTT
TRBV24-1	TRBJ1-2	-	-	CATGAEGYGYTF	TGTGCGACCGGGGCGGAAGGCTATGGCTACACCTTC
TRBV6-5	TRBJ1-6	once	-	CASSYEGSYNSPLHF	TGTGCCAGCAGTTATGAGGGCTCCTATAATTCACCCCTCCACTTT
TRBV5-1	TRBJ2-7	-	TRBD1	CASSEGTGPEQYF	TGCGCCAGCAGCGAGGGGACAGGGCCCGAGCAGTACTTC
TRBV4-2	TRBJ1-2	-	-	CASSQVRVQGYGYTF	TGTGCCAGCAGCCAAGTCAGGGTCCAGGGCTATGGCTACACCTTC
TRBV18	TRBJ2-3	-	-	CASSPGEADTQYF	TGTGCCAGCTCACCGGGAGAGGCAGATACGCAGTATTTT
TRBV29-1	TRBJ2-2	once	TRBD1	CSTKQGASGELFF	TGCAGCACAAAACAGGGGGCTAGCGGGGAGCTGTTTTTT
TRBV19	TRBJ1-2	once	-	CASSTTGGGRNYGYTF	TGTGCCAGTAGCACCACCGGGGGGGGCCGCAACTATGGCTACACCTTC
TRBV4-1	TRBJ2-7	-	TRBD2	CASSQVRSGGAYEQYF	TGCGCCAGCAGCCAAGTAAGGAGCGGGGGTGCCTACGAGCAGTACTTC
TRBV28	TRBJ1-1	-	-	CASSLAGGTEAFF	TGTGCCAGCAGTTTGGCGGGGGGGACTGAAGCTTTCTTT
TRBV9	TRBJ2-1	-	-	CASSAQGNRYNEQFF	TGTGCCAGCAGCGCCCAGGGTAACCGCTACAATGAGCAGTTCTTC
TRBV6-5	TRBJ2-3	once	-	CAHSEQGSTDTQYF	TGTGCCCACTCAGAACAGGGTAGCACAGATACGCAGTATTTT
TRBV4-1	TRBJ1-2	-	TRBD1	CASSQGRGTGPYGYTF	TGCGCCAGCAGCCAAGGCCGAGGGACAGGCCCCTATGGCTACACCTTC
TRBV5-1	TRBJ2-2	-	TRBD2	CASSYLGLNIKNTGELFF	TGCGCCAGCAGCTACCTGGGACTAAACATTAAGAACACCGGGGAGCTGTTTTTT
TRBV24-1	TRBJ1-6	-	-	CATSETINSPLHF	TGTGCCACCAGTGAAACAATCAACTCACCCCTCCACTTT
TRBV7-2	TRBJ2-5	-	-	CASSPSTETQYF	TGTGCCAGCAGCCCGTCTACGGAGACCCAGTACTTC
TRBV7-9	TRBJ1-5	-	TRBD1	CASSLRTGGRSNQPQHF	TGTGCCAGCAGCTTGCGCACAGGGGGCAGGAGCAATCAGCCCCAGCATTTT
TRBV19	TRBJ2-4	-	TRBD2	CASSGSGGQKNIQYF	TGTGCCAGTAGTGGGAGCGGGGGCCAAAAAAACATTCAGTACTTC
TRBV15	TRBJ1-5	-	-	CATSDPGQPQHF	TGTGCCACCAGCGATCCGGGGCAGCCCCAGCATTTT
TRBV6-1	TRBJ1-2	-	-	CASSDPGRKHGYTF	TGTGCCAGCAGTGACCCAGGGAGGAAACACGGCTACACCTTC
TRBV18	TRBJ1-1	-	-	CASSPRTELNTEAFF	TGTGCCAGCTCACCACGGACAGAACTGAACACTGAAGCTTTCTTT
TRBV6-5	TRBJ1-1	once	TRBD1	CASSRGQENTEAFF	TGTGCCAGCAGCCGGGGACAGGAGAACACTGAAGCTTTCTTT
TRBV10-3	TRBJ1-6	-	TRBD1	CAIGRRQGDSPLHF	TGTGCCATCGGTAGGAGACAGGGGGATTCACCCCTCCACTTT
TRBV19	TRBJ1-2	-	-	CASSIGDTPNYGYTF	TGTGCCAGTAGTATAGGGGACACCCCCAACTATGGCTACACCTTC